This T cell receptor (beta chain) was retrieved from a study of immune evolution from preneoplasia to lung adenocarcinoma. The CDR3 has 16 residues. Per the germline V gene, CDR1 is KGHSH and CDR2 is LQKENI. J gave up 1 base and V 5 bases, and 7 bases lay outside the gene matches. Sequencing used immunoSEQ multiplex PCR; TCRdb keeps in-frame clones, though not all of them. This sample carries roughly 6,300 clones, approximately 88% of them seen once, and the ten largest clones take about 2.7%. This chain joins TRBV18 and TRBJ2-2; 7 nucleotides agree with TRBD2. The clonotype was recovered from an older donor with lung adenocarcinoma. The sample comprised FFPE lung adenocarcinoma in situ tissue. DNA for the CDR3: TGTGCCAGCTCAGGACAAGGCGGGAGGAACACCGGGGAGCTGTTTTTT. It yields the protein CASSGQGGRNTGELFF. Based on the CDR3 plus reference TRBV18 and TRBJ2-2, the full variable domain is NAGVMQNPRHLVRRRGQEARLRCSPMKGHSHVYWYRQLPEEGLKFMVYLQKENIIDESGMPKERFSAEFPKEGPSILRIQQVVRGDSAAYFCASSGQGGRNTGELFFGEGSRLTVL.